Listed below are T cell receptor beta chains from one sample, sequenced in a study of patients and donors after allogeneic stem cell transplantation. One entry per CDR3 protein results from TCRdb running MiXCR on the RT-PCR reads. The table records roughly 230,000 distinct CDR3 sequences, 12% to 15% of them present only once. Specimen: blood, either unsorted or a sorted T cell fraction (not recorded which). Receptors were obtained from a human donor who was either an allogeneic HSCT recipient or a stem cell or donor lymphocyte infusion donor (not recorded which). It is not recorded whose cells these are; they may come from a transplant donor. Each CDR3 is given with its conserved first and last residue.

CDR3 protein: CASKGTSGSDEQFF
V gene: TRBV19

CDR3 protein: CATSWGVDRINQPQRF
V gene: TRBV15

CDR3 protein: CASSLSGALQETQYF
V gene: TRBV7-8

CDR3 protein: CASSGGWGTEAFF
V gene: TRBV7-2

CDR3 protein: CASSVTTSAETQYF
V gene: TRBV2

CDR3 protein: CASSWRQVTEAFF
V gene: TRBV5-5

CDR3 protein: CSVSERNYEQYF
V gene: TRBV29-1

CDR3 protein: CASSGLLRSGGSKYNEQFF
V gene: TRBV12-3/TRBV12-4

CDR3 protein: CASSLDASGGARDTQYF
V gene: TRBV7-2

CDR3 protein: CASSPLSSYEQYF
V gene: TRBV3-1

CDR3 protein: CASSNLAGGPNEQYF
V gene: TRBV9

CDR3 protein: CSARDARGDSYNEQFF
V gene: TRBV20-1

CDR3 protein: CASSSGRFGQGYRTDTQYF
V gene: TRBV11-2

CDR3 protein: CASSYSIGSGANVLTF
V gene: TRBV6-5

CDR3 protein: CASSLGTSGRTDTQYF
V gene: TRBV7-8

CDR3 protein: CASSLGQGARDTGELFF
V gene: TRBV5-6

CDR3 protein: CTSSQDASWGKQETQYF
V gene: TRBV1

CDR3 protein: CSAREGRKLFF
V gene: TRBV20-1

CDR3 protein: CASSDGFHQPQHF
V gene: TRBV6-1

CDR3 protein: CATSLGGQGPKTQYF
V gene: TRBV15

CDR3 protein: CASSYPAGARETQYF
V gene: TRBV6-2/TRBV6-3

CDR3 protein: CASSIMEGDNQPQHF
V gene: TRBV19

CDR3 protein: CASSSGTSGRYNEQFF
V gene: TRBV5-5

CDR3 protein: CASSFKVGAARNTEAFF
V gene: TRBV12-3/TRBV12-4

CDR3 protein: CATTNQAETGELFF
V gene: TRBV10-3

CDR3 protein: CSAMGGDGYTF
V gene: TRBV20-1

CDR3 protein: CASSLRQGPYEQYF
V gene: TRBV11-3

CDR3 protein: CSVVVVRQGVNTEAFF
V gene: TRBV29-1

CDR3 protein: CASSLSGTGSSYEQYF
V gene: TRBV5-1

CDR3 protein: CSARDHWGPVYGYTF
V gene: TRBV20-1

CDR3 protein: CASSSIGMLGGYTF
V gene: TRBV6-5

CDR3 protein: CASRISTGVGNQPQHF
V gene: TRBV5-1

CDR3 protein: CASSSDRFTGELFF
V gene: TRBV5-1

CDR3 protein: CASSPTDPQVEKLFF
V gene: TRBV5-6

CDR3 protein: CASSDGRQGYNEQFF
V gene: TRBV2

CDR3 protein: CASSQDGLTGGFGYGYTF
V gene: TRBV4-2

CDR3 protein: CSARGQPRDYGYTF
V gene: TRBV20-1

CDR3 protein: CASSLRTANTGELFF
V gene: TRBV6-4

CDR3 protein: CSGGVAFKVYNEQFF
V gene: TRBV20-1

CDR3 protein: CASVRDSSYNEQFF
V gene: TRBV5-1

CDR3 protein: CASSQGDRTNTEAFF
V gene: TRBV5-1

CDR3 protein: CASSGLLPDTQYF
V gene: TRBV5-1

CDR3 protein: CASTRTSGAHEQFF
V gene: TRBV9

CDR3 protein: CASSHGLISYEQYF
V gene: TRBV4-2

CDR3 protein: CASSATSGMGDTQYF
V gene: TRBV6-1

CDR3 protein: CASSPYSQGYQETQYF
V gene: TRBV18

CDR3 protein: CASSLRTPNTEAFF
V gene: TRBV12-3/TRBV12-4

CDR3 protein: CSAHTGGLQNTEAFF
V gene: TRBV20-1

CDR3 protein: CSASRGNTIYF
V gene: TRBV20-1

CDR3 protein: CASSEGGTGTDTQYF
V gene: TRBV25-1

CDR3 protein: CSVLEGGNYGYTF
V gene: TRBV29-1

CDR3 protein: CASSSLAGPPYNSPLHF
V gene: TRBV5-1